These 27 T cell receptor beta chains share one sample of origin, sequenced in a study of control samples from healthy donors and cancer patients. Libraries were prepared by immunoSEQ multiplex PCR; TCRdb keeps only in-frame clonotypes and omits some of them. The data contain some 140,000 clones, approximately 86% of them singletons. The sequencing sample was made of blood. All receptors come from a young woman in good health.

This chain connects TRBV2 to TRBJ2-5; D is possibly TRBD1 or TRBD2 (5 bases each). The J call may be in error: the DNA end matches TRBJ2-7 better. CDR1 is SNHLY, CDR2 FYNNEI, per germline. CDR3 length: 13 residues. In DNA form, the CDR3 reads TGTGCCAGCAGTGGGGGACGGTACTACGAGCAGTACTTC. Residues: CASSGGRYYEQYF.

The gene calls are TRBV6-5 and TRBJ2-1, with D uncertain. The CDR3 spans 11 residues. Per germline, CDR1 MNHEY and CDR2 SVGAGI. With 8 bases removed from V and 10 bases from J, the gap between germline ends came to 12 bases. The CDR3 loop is CASFQAHEQFF. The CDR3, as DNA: TGTGCCAGCTTCCAAGCACACGAGCAGTTCTTC.

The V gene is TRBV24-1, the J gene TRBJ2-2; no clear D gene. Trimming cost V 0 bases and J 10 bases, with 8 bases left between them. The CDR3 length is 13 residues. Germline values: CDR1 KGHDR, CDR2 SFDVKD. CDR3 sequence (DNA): TGTGCCACCAGTGATTTGGCCGGTTCGGAGCTGTTTTTT. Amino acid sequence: CATSDLAGSELFF.

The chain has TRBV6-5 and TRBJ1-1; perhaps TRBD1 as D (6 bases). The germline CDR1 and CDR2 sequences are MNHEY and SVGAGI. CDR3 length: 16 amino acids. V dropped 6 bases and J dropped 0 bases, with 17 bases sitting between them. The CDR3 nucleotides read TGTGCCAGCAGATACCTACAGGGCAGATTGAACACTGAAGCTTTCTTT. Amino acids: CASRYLQGRLNTEAFF.

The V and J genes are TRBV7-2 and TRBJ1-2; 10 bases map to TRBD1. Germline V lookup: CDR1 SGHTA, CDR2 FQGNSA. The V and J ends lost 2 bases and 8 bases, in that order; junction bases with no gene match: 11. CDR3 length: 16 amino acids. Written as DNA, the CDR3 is TGTGCCAGCAGCTTATTGTGGGCGACAGGGGGCAACGGCTACACCTTC. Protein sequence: CASSLLWATGGNGYTF. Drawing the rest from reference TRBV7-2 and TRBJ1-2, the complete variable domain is GAGVSQSPSNKVTEKGKDVELRCDPISGHTALYWYRQSLGQGLEFLIYFQGNSAPDKSGLPSDRFSAERTGGSVSTLTIQRTQQEDSAVYLCASSLLWATGGNGYTFGSGTRLTVV.

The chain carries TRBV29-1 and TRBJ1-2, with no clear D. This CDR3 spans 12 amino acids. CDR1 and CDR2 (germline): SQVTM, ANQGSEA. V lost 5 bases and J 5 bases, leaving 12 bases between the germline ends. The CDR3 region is CSVQGSIYGYTF. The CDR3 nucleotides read TGCAGCGTTCAAGGGAGTATTTATGGCTACACCTTC.

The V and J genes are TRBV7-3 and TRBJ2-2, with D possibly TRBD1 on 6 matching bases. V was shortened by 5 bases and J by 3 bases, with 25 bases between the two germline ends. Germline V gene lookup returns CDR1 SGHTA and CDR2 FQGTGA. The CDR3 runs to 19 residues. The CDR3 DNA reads TGTGCCAGCAGCCAAGAGGGTGCAGGGGCGTTCGCGGACACCGGGGAGCTGTTTTTT. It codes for CASSQEGAGAFADTGELFF.

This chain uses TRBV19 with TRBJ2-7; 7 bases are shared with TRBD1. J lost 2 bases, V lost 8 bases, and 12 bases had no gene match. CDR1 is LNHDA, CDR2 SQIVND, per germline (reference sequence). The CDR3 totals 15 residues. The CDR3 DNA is TGTGCCAGTGCCCCCTTGACAGGGAGAACCTACGAGCAGTACTTC. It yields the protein CASAPLTGRTYEQYF.

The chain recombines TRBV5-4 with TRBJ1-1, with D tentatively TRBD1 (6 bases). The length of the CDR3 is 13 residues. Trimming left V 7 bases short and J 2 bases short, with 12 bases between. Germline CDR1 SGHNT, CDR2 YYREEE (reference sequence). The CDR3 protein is CASGRTENTEAFF. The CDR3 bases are TGTGCCAGCGGAAGGACAGAAAACACTGAAGCTTTCTTT.

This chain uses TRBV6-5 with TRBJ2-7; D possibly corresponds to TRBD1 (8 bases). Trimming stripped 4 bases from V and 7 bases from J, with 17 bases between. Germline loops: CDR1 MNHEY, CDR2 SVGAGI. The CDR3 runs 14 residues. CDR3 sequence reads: CASSLTGEGFEQYF. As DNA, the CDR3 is TGTGCCAGCAGTTTGACAGGGGAGGGTTTTGAGCAGTACTTC.

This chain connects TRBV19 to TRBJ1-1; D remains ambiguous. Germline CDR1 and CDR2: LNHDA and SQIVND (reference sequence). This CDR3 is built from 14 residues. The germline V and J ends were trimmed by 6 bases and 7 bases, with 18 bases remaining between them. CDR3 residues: CASRPNSVRGEAFF. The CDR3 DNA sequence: TGTGCCAGTAGACCAAACTCCGTCCGGGGTGAAGCTTTCTTT.

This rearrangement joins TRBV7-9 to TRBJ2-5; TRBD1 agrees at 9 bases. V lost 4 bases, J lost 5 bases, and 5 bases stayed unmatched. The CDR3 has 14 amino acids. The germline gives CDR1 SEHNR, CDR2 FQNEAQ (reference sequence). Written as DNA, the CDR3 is TGTGCCAGCAGCTCAGGACAGGGGCAGGAGACCCAGTACTTC. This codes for CASSSGQGQETQYF.

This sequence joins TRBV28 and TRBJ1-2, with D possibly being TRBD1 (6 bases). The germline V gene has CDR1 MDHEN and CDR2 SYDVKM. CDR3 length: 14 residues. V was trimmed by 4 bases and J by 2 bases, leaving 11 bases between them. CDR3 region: CASSSGTKNYGYTF. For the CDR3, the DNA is TGTGCCAGCAGTTCTGGGACAAAGAACTATGGCTACACCTTC.

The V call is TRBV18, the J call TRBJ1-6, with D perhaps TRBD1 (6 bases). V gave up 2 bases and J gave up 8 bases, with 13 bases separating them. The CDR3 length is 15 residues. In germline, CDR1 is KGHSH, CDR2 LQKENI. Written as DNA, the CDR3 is TGTGCCAGCTCACCAGGAGGGGGTGGGGATTCACCCCTCCACTTT. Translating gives CASSPGGGGDSPLHF.

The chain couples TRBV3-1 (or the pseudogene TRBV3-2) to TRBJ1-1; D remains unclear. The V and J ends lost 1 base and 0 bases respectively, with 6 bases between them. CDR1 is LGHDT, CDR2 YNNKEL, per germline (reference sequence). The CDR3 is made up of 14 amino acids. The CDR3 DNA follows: TGTGCCAGCAGCCAAGGACTCATGAACACTGAAGCTTTCTTT. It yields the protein CASSQGLMNTEAFF.

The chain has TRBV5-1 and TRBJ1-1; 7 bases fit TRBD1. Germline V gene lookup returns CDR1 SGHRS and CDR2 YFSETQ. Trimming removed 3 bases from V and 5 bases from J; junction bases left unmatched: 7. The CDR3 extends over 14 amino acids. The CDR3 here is CASSSEGARTEAFF. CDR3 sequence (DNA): TGCGCCAGCAGCTCGGAGGGGGCTAGGACTGAAGCTTTCTTT.

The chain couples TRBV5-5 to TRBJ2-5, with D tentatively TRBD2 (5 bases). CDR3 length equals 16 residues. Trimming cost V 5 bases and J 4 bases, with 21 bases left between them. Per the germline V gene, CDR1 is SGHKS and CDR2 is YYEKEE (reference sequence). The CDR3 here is CASSIIPSSRAETQYF. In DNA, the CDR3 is TGTGCCAGCAGTATCATCCCTAGCAGCCGAGCAGAGACCCAGTACTTC. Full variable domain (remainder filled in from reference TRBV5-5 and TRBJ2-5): DAGVTQSPTHLIKTRGQQVTLRCSPISGHKSVSWYQQVLGQGPQFIFQYYEKEERGRGNFPDRFSARQFPNYSSELNVNALLLGDSALYLCASSIIPSSRAETQYFGPGTRLLVL.

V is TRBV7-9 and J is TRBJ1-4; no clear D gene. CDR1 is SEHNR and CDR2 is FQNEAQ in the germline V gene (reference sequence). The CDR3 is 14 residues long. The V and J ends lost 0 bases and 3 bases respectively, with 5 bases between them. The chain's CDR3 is CASSLAEPNEKLFF. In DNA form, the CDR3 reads TGTGCCAGCAGCTTAGCTGAGCCTAATGAAAAACTGTTTTTT.

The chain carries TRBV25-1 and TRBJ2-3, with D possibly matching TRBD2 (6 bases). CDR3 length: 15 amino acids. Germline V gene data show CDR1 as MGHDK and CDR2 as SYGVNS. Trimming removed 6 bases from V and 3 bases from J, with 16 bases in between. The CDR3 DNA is TGTGCCAGCAGCCCCGATCGACTAGGAACAGATACGCAGTATTTT. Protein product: CASSPDRLGTDTQYF.

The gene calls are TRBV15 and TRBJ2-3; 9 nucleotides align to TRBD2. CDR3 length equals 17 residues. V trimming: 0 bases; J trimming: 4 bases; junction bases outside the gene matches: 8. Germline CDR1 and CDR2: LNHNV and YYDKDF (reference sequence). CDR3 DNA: TGTGCCACCAGCAGAGATGGGGCTAGCGGGATCCCAGATACGCAGTATTTT. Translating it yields CATSRDGASGIPDTQYF.

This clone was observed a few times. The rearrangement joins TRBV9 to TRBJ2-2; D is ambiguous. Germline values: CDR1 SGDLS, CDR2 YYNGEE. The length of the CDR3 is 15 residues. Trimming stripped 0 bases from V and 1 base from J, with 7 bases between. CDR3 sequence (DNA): TGTGCCAGCAGCGTAGTGCCAGGGAACACCGGGGAGCTGTTTTTT. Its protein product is CASSVVPGNTGELFF.

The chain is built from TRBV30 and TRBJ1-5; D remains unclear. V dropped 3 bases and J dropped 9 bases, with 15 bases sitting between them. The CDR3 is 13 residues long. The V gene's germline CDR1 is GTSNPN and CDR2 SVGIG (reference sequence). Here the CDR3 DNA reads TGTGCCTGGAGCCTCGAGAGGGCGCGGCCCCAGCATTTT. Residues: CAWSLERARPQHF.

CDR3 nucleotides: TGTGCCAGCAGCCTTACCCCCGCGTCCTACAATGAGCAGTTCTTC. It specifies CASSLTPASYNEQFF. J is TRBJ2-1 and V is TRBV7-2, with unresolved D. The CDR3 totals 15 residues. Germline CDR1 reads SGHTA; CDR2 reads FQGNSA. The V end lost 5 bases, the J end lost 1 base, and 12 bases lay between the germline ends. Based on the CDR3 plus reference TRBV7-2 and TRBJ2-1, the full variable domain is GAGVSQSPSNKVTEKGKDVELRCDPISGHTALYWYRQSLGQGLEFLIYFQGNSAPDKSGLPSDRFSAERTGGSVSTLTIQRTQQEDSAVYLCASSLTPASYNEQFFGPGTRLTVL.

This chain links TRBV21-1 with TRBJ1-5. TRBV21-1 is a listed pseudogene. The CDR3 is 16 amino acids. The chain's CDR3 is CASSKNRGTANQPQHF. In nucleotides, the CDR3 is TGTGCCAGCAGCAAAAACCGGGGGACTGCTAATCAGCCCCAGCATTTT.

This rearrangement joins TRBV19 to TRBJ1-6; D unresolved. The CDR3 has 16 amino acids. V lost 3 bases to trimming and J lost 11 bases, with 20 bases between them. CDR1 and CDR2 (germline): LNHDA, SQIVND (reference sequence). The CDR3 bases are TGTGCCAGTAGTATCGAGGGTGGAAGGTCGTGGACACCCCTCCACTTT. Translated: CASSIEGGRSWTPLHF.

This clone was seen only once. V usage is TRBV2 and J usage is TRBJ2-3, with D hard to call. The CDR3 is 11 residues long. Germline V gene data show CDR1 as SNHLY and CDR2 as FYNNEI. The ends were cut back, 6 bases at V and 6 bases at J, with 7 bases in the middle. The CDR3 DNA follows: TGTGCCAGCAGGTCCGTGGATACGCAGTATTTT. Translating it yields CASRSVDTQYF.

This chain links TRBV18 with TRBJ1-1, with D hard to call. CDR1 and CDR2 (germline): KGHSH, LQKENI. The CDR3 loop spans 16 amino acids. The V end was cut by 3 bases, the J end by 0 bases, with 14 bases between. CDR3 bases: TGTGCCAGCTCACCTATGCAGAACTTGATGAACACTGAAGCTTTCTTT. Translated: CASSPMQNLMNTEAFF.